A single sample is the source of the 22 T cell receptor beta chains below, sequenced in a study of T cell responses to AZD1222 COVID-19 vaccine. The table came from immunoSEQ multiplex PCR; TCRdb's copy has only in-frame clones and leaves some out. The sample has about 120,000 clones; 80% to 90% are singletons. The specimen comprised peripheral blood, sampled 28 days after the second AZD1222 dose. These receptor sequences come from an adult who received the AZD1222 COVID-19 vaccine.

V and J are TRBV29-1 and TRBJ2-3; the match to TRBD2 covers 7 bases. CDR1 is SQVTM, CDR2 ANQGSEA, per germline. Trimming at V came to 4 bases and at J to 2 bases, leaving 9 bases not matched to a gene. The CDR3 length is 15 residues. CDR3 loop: CSVGWAGAITDTQYF. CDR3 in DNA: TGCAGCGTTGGATGGGCGGGAGCGATCACAGATACGCAGTATTTT.

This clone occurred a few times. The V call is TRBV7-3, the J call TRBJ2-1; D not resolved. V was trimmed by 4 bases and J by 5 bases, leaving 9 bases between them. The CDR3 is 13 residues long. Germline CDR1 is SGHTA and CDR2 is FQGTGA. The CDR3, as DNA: TGTGCCAGCAGCTCGTTGATCGACAATGAGCAGTTCTTC. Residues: CASSSLIDNEQFF.

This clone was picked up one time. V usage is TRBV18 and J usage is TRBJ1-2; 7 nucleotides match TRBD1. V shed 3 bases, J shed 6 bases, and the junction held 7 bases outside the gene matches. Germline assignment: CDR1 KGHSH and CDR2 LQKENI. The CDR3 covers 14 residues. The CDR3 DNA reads TGTGCCAGCTCACCCTCCGGGACAGCCGATGGCTACACCTTC. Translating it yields CASSPSGTADGYTF.

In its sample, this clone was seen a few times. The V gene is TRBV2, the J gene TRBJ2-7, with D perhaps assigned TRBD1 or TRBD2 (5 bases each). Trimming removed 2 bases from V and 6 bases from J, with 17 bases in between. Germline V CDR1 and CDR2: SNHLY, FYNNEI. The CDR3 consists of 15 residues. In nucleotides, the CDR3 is TGTGCCAGCAGTGAACCCGGGACCCCTGCTAGCGAGCAGTACTTC. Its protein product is CASSEPGTPASEQYF. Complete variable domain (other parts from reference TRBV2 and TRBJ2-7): EPEVTQTPSHQVTQMGQEVILRCVPISNHLYFYWYRQILGQKVEFLVSFYNNEISEKSEIFDDQFSVERPDGSNFTLKIRSTKLEDSAMYFCASSEPGTPASEQYFGPGTRLTVT.

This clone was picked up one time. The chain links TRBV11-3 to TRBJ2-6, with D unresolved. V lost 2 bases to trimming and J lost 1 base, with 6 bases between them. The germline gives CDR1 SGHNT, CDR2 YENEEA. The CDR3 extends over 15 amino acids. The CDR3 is CASSLSHSGANVLTF. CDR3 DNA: TGTGCCAGCAGCTTAAGCCATTCTGGGGCCAACGTCCTGACTTTC.

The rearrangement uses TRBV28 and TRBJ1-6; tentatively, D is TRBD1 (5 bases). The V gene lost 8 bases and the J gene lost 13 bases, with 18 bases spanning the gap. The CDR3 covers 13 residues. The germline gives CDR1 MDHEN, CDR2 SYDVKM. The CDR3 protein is CASLGLLFPPLHF. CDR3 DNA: TGTGCCAGCTTGGGGCTCCTGTTCCCGCCCCTCCACTTT.

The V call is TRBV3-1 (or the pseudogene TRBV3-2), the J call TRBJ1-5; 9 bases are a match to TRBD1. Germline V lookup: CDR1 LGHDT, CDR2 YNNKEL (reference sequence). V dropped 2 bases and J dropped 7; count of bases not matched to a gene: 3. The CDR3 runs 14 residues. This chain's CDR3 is CASSQTGGQQPQHF. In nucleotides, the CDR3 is TGTGCCAGCAGCCAAACAGGGGGCCAACAGCCCCAGCATTTT.

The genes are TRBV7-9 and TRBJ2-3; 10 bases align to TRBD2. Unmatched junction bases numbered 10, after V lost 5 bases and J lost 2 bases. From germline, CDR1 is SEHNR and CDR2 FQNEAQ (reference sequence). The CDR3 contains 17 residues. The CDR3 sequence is CASSPSGGLAHTDTQYF. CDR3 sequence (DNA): TGTGCCAGCAGCCCGTCTGGGGGACTAGCGCACACAGATACGCAGTATTTT. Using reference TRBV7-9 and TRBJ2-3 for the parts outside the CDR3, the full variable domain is DTGVSQNPRHKITKRGQNVTFRCDPISEHNRLYWYRQTLGQGPEFLTYFQNEAQLEKSRLLSDRFSAERPKGSFSTLEIQRTEQGDSAMYLCASSPSGGLAHTDTQYFGPGTRLTVL.

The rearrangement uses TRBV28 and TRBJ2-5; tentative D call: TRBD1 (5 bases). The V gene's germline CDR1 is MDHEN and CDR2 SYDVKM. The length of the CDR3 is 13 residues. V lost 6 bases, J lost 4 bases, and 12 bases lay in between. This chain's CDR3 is CASRLDRRETQYF. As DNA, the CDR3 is TGTGCCAGCAGACTCGACAGAAGAGAGACCCAGTACTTC. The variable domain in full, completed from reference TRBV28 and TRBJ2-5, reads DVKVTQSSRYLVKRTGEKVFLECVQDMDHENMFWYRQDPGLGLRLIYFSYDVKMKEKGDIPEGYSVSREKKERFSLILESASTNQTSMYLCASRLDRRETQYFGPGTRLLVL.

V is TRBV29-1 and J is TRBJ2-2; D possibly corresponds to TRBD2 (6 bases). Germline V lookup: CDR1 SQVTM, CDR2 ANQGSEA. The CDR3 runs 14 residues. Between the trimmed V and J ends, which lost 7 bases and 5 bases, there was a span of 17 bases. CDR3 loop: CSAGSGLATGELFF. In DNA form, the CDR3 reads TGCAGCGCCGGGAGCGGTCTAGCGACCGGGGAGCTGTTTTTT.

The CDR3, as DNA: TGTGCCAGCAGACCTCCGGGACTAGCGCCCGGTAGCACAGATACGCAGTATTTT. It encodes CASRPPGLAPGSTDTQYF. This rearrangement joins TRBV7-8 to TRBJ2-3; 10 bases align to TRBD2. Germline assignment: CDR1 SGHVS and CDR2 FQNEAQ. After removal of 6 bases from V and 0 bases from J, the junction contained 12 bases not matched to a gene. CDR3 size: 18 residues.

CDR3 residues: CASSFSTGNYGYTF. Here the CDR3 DNA reads TGTGCCAGCAGTTTCTCAACGGGGAACTATGGCTACACCTTC. The chain carries TRBV27 and TRBJ1-2; no firm D call. This CDR3 is built from 14 residues. Trimming took off 3 bases at V and 2 bases at J, with 10 bases between the two ends. Germline V lookup: CDR1 MNHEY, CDR2 SMNVEV (reference sequence).

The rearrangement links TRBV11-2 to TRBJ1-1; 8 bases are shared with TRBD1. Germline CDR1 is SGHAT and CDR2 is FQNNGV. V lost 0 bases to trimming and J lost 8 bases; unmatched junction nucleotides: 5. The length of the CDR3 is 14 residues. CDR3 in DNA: TGTGCCAGCAGCTTAGATCGGAGGGACAGGGAAGCTTTCTTT. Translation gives CASSLDRRDREAFF.

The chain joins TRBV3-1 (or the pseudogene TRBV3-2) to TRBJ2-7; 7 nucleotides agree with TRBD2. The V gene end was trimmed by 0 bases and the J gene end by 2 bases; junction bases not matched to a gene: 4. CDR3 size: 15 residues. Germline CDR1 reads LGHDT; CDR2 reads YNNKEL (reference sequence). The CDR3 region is CASSQDPSGAYEQYF. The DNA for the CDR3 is TGTGCCAGCAGCCAAGATCCTAGCGGAGCCTACGAGCAGTACTTC.

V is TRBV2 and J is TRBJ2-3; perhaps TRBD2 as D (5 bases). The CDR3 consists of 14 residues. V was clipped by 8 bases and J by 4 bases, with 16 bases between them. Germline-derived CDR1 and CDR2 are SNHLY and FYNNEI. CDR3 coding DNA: TGTGCCAGCGCATGGGAGAGTGTGGCAGATACGCAGTATTTT. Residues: CASAWESVADTQYF.

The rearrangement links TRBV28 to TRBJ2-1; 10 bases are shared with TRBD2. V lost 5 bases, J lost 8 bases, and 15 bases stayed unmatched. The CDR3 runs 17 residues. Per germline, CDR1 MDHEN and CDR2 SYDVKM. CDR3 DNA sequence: TGTGCCAGCAGTCCGCTTTCGGGAGCGGGAGGGGGGGATGAGCAGTTCTTC. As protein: CASSPLSGAGGGDEQFF.

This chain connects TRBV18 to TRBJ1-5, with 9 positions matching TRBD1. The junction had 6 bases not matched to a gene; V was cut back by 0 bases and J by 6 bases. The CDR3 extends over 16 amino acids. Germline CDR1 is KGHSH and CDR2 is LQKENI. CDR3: CASSPPGDRAFQPQHF. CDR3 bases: TGTGCCAGCTCACCACCGGGGGACAGGGCCTTTCAGCCCCAGCATTTT.

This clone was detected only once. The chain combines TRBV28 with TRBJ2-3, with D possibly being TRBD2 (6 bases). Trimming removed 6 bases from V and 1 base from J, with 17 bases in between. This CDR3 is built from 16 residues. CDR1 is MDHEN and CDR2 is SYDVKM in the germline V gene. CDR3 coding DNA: TGTGCCAGCAGCCCGGAGGGCCCTTTACGCACAGATACGCAGTATTTT. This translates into CASSPEGPLRTDTQYF.

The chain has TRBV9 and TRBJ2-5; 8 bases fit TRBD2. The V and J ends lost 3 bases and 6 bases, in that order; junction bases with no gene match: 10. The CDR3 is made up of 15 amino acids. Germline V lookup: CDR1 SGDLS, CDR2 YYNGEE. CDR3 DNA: TGTGCCAGCAGCGAGTCCGCGGCGGGAGGAAAGACCCAGTACTTC. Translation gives CASSESAAGGKTQYF. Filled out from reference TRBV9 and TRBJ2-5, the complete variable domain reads DSGVTQTPKHLITATGQRVTLRCSPRSGDLSVYWYQQSLDQGLQFLIQYYNGEERAKGNILERFSAQQFPDLHSELNLSSLELGDSALYFCASSESAAGGKTQYFGPGTRLLVL.

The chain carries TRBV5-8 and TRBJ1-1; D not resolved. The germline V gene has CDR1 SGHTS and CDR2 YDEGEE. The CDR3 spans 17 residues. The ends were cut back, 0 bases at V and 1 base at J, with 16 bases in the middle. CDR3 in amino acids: CASSLGASKSGNTEAFF. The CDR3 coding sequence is TGTGCCAGCAGCTTGGGGGCCTCAAAGAGTGGGAACACTGAAGCTTTCTTT.

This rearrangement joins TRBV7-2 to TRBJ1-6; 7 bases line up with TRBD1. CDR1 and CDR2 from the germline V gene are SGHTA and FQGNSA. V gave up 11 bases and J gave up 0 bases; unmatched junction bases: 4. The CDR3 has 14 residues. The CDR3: CASTGRSYNSPLHF. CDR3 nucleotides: TGTGCCTCGACAGGGCGCTCCTATAATTCACCCCTCCACTTT.

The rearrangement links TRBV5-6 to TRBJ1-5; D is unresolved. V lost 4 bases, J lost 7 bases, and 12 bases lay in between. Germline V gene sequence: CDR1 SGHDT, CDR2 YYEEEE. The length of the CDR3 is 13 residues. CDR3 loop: CASSPLLGQPQHF. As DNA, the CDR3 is TGTGCCAGCAGCCCACTATTAGGCCAGCCCCAGCATTTT.